This TCR beta chain was recorded in a study of shared clonotypes between healthy human individuals. Deletions cut 5 bases from V and 0 bases from J, with 17 bases between. The CDR3 length is 17 residues. Per germline, CDR1 MDHEN and CDR2 SYDVKM. Several immunoSEQ plates received, in even portions, the genomic DNA of each subset. In the authors' workflow: Owing to the provision of junction-only sequences devoid of quality scores by immunoSEQ, filtering differed. The repertoire was sequenced with immunoSEQ multiplex PCR; TCRdb's copy has only in-frame clones and lacks some. That table is the source of V, J and clone size, and D and trimming were worked out from the DNA. Among some 2,500,000 clones listed, around 90% were seen once.

This TCR derives from a man aged 18 to 30 in good health. Some clones in this sample may be carry-over from other donors' samples. Sequencing was done on a sample of naive CD4+ T cells from PBMCs. Sample subset: CD45RA+ positively selected. The V gene is TRBV28, the J gene TRBJ1-3; D ambiguous. The CDR3 sequence is CASSPAGWSPSGNTIYF. The CDR3 coding sequence is TGTGCCAGCAGTCCGGCTGGATGGTCGCCCTCTGGAAACACCATATATTTT.